The sequence of this T cell receptor beta chain was determined in a study of shared clonotypes between healthy human individuals. Study-level findings and limits: Between a handful of donors, naive CD4 clonotypes were shared at a level of about 5.3%. Represented diversity, genetic and exposure-history alike, was limited by few donors. The sampled material consisted only of blood, and tissue repertoires are likely to differ.

The protocol was immunoSEQ multiplex PCR, while the TCRdb copy is restricted to in-frame clones and leaves out a portion. The table includes approximately 2.5 million clones, roughly 92% detected once. CDR3 size: 16 residues. Trimming took 6 bases from V and 5 from J, leaving 22 bases between them. Germline CDR1 MDHEN, CDR2 SYDVKM. The table lists this clone with a few counts. What it binds is not known. There were no recent acute infections or vaccinations among the donors, who were healthy HIV-negative adults. The material sequenced was naive CD4+ T cells sorted from blood. The subset denotes: CD45RA+ positively selected. The chain links TRBV28 to TRBJ1-1; D might be TRBD1 (5 bases). The clonotype was recovered from a man between 18 and 29 years old in good health. The CDR3 DNA reads as TGTGCCAGCAGCCTAGCGACAGTCCTGCCGAGAACTGAAGCTTTCTTT. Translation gives CASSLATVLPRTEAFF.